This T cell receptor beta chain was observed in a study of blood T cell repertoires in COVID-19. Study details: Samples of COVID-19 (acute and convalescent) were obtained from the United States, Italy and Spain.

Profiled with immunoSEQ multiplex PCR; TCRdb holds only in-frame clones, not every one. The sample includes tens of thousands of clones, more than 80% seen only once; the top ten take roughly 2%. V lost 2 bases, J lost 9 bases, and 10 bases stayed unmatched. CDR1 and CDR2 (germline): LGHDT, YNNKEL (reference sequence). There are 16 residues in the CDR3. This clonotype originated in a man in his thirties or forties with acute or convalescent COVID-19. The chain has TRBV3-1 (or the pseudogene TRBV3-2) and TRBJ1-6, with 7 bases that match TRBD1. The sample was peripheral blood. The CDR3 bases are TGTGCCAGCAGCCAAATAGGGTCAGGGGGTAGTTCACCCCTCCACTTT. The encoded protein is CASSQIGSGGSSPLHF.